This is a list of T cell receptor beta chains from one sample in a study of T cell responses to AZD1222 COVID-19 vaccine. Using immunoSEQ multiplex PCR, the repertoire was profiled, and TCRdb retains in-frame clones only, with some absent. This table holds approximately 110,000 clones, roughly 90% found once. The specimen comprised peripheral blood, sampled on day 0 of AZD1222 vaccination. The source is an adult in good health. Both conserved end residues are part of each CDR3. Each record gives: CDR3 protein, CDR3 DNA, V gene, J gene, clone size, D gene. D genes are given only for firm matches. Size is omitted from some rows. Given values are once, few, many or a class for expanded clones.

CASSMGAGRETQYF	TGTGCCAGTAGTATGGGAGCGGGGCGGGAGACCCAGTACTTC	TRBV19	TRBJ2-5	-	TRBD2
CASSPTEDANSPLHF	TGTGCCAGCAGTCCTACAGAGGACGCCAATTCACCCCTCCACTTT	TRBV2	TRBJ1-6	-	-
CASSEPGAGNTIYF	TGTGCCAGCAGTGAACCCGGGGCAGGAAACACCATATATTTT	TRBV25-1	TRBJ1-3	-	-
CASSYRPFRQGADNEQFF	TGTGCCAGCAGTTACCGGCCCTTTCGGCAGGGGGCGGACAATGAGCAGTTCTTC	TRBV6-2/TRBV6-3	TRBJ2-1	-	TRBD1
CSVRRGPETQYF	TGCAGCGTTCGGAGGGGGCCAGAGACCCAGTACTTC	TRBV29-1	TRBJ2-5	-	-
CASSSRDRGFQETQYF	TGTGCCAGCAGCTCCCGGGACAGGGGCTTCCAAGAGACCCAGTACTTC	TRBV3-1/TRBV3-2	TRBJ2-5	-	TRBD1
CASSLVSNTEAFF	TGTGCCAGCAGCTTAGTGTCGAACACTGAAGCTTTCTTT	TRBV11-3	TRBJ1-1	once	-
CASRASYNEQFF	TGTGCCAGCAGAGCGTCCTACAATGAGCAGTTCTTC	TRBV28	TRBJ2-1	-	-
CAAGGGSPPNEQFF	TGTGCCGCCGGGGGAGGTTCCCCGCCCAATGAGCAGTTCTTC	TRBV6-5	TRBJ2-1	-	-
CASSGQGADTQYF	TGTGCCAGCAGTGGACAGGGGGCAGATACGCAGTATTTT	TRBV12-3/TRBV12-4	TRBJ2-3	-	TRBD1
CSVDLPPYGYTF	TGCAGCGTTGACCTCCCTCCTTATGGCTACACCTTC	TRBV29-1	TRBJ1-2	-	-
CASSLASGTDIGYTF	TGTGCCAGCAGCTTAGCGTCGGGGACAGACATCGGCTACACCTTC	TRBV7-6	TRBJ1-2	-	TRBD1
CASSLGTGVIYGYTF	TGCGCCAGCAGCCTGGGGACAGGGGTTATCTATGGCTACACCTTC	TRBV5-1	TRBJ1-2	-	TRBD1
CATHVQGPPGANVLTF	TGTGCCACTCACGTTCAGGGCCCTCCTGGGGCCAACGTCCTGACTTTC	TRBV5-6	TRBJ2-6	once	-
CASSPTQGTEAFF	TGTGCCAGCTCCCCTACTCAGGGCACTGAAGCTTTCTTT	TRBV18	TRBJ1-1	once	-
CASSQSRQGTTDTQYF	TGTGCCAGCAGCCAATCCCGACAGGGGACGACAGATACGCAGTATTTT	TRBV4-2	TRBJ2-3	-	TRBD1
CASSKGIVRDRVNYNEQFF	TGTGCCAGCAGCAAAGGTATCGTCCGGGACAGGGTTAATTACAATGAGCAGTTCTTC	TRBV21-1	TRBJ2-1	-	-
CAWSEYPTANEKLFF	TGTGCCTGGAGTGAATACCCGACAGCTAATGAAAAACTGTTTTTT	TRBV30	TRBJ1-4	-	-
CASSIKVNTEAFF	TGTGCCAGTAGTATAAAGGTTAACACTGAAGCTTTCTTT	TRBV19	TRBJ1-1	-	-
CASSSQPGGTLGAYEQYF	TGTGCCAGCAGTTCCCAACCCGGCGGGACTCTTGGGGCCTACGAGCAGTACTTC	TRBV27	TRBJ2-7	-	-
CAWKPGHQDPEAFF	TGTGCCTGGAAACCGGGCCATCAAGATCCTGAAGCTTTCTTT	TRBV30	TRBJ1-1	-	-
CASSSGARGSYNEQFF	TGTGCCAGCAGCTCCGGGGCTCGGGGCAGTTACAATGAGCAGTTCTTC	TRBV7-8	TRBJ2-1	-	-
CASILGTGQVPQHF	TGTGCCAGCATCCTGGGGACAGGACAAGTTCCCCAGCATTTT	TRBV6-6	TRBJ1-5	-	TRBD1
CASSLDSYTEAFF	TGTGCCAGCAGTTTAGACAGCTACACTGAAGCTTTCTTT	TRBV28	TRBJ1-1	-	-
CASSHGGQANTEAFF	TGTGCCAGCAGCCACGGTGGGCAGGCGAACACTGAAGCTTTCTTT	TRBV7-9	TRBJ1-1	-	-
CASSSGQSSGNTIYF	TGCGCCAGCAGCTCAGGACAGTCCTCTGGAAACACCATATATTTT	TRBV5-1	TRBJ1-3	-	-
CASSRDRALQFF	TGTGCCAGCTCCCGCGACAGGGCCCTGCAGTTCTTC	TRBV18	TRBJ2-1	-	TRBD1
CASSVSKGGTYGYTF	TGCGCCAGCAGTGTCTCTAAGGGGGGAACTTATGGCTACACCTTC	TRBV10-2	TRBJ1-2	once	-
CASSWTSTNEKLFF	TGTGCCAGCAGTTGGACGTCAACTAATGAAAAACTGTTTTTT	TRBV28	TRBJ1-4	-	-
CASSQGSDGFYEQYF	TGCGCCAGCAGCCAAGGATCCGACGGGTTCTACGAGCAGTACTTC	TRBV4-1	TRBJ2-7	-	-
CASSYQPSSYEQYF	TGTGCCAGCAGTTACCAGCCTAGCTCCTACGAGCAGTACTTC	TRBV27	TRBJ2-7	-	-
CASSLDRSQETQYF	TGCGCCAGCAGCTTAGACAGGAGCCAAGAGACCCAGTACTTC	TRBV5-1	TRBJ2-5	-	-